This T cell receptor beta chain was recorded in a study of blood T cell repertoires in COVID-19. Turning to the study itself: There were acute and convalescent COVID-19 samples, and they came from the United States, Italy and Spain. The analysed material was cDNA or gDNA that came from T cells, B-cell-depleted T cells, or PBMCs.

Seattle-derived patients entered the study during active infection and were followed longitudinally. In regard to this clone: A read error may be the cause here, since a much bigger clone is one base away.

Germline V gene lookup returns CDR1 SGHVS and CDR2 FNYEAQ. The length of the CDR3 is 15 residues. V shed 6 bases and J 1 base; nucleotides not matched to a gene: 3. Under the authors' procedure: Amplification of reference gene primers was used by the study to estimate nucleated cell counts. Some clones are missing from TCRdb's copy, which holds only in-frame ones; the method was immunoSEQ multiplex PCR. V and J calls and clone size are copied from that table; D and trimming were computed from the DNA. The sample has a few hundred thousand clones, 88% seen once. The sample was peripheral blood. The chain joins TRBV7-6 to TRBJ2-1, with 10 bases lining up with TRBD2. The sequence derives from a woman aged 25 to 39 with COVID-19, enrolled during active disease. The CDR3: CASSETSGSYNEQFF. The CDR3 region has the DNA TGTGCCAGCAGTGAGACTAGCGGGTCCTACAATGAGCAGTTCTTC. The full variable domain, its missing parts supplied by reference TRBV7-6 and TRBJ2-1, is GAGVSQSPRYKVTKRGQDVALRCDPISGHVSLYWYRQALGQGPEFLTYFNYEAQQDKSGLPNDRFSAERPEGSISTLTIQRTEQRDSAMYRCASSETSGSYNEQFFGPGTRLTVL.